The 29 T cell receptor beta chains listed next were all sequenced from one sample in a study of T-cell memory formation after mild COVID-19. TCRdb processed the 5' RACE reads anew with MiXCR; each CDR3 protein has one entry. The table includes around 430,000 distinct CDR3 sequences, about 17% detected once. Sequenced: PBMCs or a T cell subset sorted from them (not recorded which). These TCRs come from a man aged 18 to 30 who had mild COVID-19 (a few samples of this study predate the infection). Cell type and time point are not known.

CDR3 sequence reads: CAISQRQNQETQYF. In DNA form, the CDR3 reads TGTGCCATCAGCCAGAGACAGAACCAAGAGACCCAGTACTTC. The chain recombines TRBV10-3 with TRBJ2-5; D may be TRBD1 (5 bases). The CDR3 loop spans 14 amino acids. V was clipped by 6 bases and J by 0 bases, with 11 bases between them. Looked up from germline, CDR1 is ENHRY and CDR2 is SYGVKD.

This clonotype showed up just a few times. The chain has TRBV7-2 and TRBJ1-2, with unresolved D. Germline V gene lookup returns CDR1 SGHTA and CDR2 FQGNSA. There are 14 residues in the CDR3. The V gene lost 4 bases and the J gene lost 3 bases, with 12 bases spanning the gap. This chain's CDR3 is CASSSQTRDYGYTF. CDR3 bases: TGTGCCAGCAGCTCGCAGACACGGGACTATGGCTACACCTTC.

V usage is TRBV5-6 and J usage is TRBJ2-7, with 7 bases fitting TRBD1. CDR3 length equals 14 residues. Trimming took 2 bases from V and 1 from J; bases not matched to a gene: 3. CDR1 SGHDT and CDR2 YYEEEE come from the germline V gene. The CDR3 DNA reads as TGTGCCAGCAGCTTCCAGGGGGAGTCCTACGAGCAGTACTTC. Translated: CASSFQGESYEQYF.

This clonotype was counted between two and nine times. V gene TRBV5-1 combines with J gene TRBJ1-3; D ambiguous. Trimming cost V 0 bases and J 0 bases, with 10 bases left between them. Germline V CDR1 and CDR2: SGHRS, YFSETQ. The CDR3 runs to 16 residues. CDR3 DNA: TGCGCCAGCAGCTTGGCGGCGGAGTTCTCTGGAAACACCATATATTTT. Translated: CASSLAAEFSGNTIYF.

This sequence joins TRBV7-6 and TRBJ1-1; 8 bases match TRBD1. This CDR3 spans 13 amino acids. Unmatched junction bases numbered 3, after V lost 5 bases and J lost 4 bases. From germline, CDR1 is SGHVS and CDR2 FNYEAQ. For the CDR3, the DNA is TGTGCCAGCAGCAAAGGACAGGGCACTGAAGCTTTCTTT. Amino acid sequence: CASSKGQGTEAFF.

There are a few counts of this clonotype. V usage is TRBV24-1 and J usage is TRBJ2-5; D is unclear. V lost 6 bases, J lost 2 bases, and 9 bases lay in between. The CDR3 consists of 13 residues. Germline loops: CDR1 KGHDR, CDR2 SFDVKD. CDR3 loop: CATSPALQETQYF. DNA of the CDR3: TGTGCCACCAGTCCAGCCCTTCAAGAGACCCAGTACTTC.

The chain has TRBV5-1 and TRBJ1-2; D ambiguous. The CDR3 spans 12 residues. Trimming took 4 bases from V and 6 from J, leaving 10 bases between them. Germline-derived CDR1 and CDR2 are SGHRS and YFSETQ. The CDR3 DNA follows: TGCGCCAGCAGCCCCGGGGTGGATGGCTACACCTTC. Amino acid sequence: CASSPGVDGYTF.

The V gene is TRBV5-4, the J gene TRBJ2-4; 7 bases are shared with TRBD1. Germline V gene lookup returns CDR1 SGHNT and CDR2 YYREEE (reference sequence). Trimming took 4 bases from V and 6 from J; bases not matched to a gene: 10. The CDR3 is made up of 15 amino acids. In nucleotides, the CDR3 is TGTGCCAGCAGCCCCTCACAGGGGTCTGGAAACATTCAGTACTTC. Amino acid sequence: CASSPSQGSGNIQYF.

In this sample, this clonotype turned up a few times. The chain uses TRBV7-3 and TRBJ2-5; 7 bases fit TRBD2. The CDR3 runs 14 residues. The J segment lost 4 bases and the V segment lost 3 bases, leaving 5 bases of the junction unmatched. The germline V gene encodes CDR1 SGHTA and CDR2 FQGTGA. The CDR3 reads CASSLLAEGETQYF. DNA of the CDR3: TGTGCCAGCAGCTTGCTAGCGGAGGGAGAGACCCAGTACTTC.

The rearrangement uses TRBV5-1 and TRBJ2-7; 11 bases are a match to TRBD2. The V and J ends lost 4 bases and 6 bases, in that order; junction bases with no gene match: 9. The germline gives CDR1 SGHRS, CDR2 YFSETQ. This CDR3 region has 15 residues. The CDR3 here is CASSTVAGGTLEQYF. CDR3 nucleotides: TGCGCCAGCAGCACTGTAGCGGGGGGGACTCTCGAGCAGTACTTC.

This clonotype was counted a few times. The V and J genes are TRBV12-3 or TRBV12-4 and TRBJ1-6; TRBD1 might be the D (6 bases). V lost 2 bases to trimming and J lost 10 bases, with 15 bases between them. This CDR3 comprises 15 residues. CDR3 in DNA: TGTGCCAGCAGTTTACGGGGGGCGTGGGGATCACCCCTCCACTTT. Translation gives CASSLRGAWGSPLHF.

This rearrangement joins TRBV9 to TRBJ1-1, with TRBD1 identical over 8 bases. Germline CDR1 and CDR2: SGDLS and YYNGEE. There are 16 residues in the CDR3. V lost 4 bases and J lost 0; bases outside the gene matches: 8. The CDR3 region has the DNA TGTGCCAGCAGCCCTCGGACAGGGACAATGAACACTGAAGCTTTCTTT. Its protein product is CASSPRTGTMNTEAFF.

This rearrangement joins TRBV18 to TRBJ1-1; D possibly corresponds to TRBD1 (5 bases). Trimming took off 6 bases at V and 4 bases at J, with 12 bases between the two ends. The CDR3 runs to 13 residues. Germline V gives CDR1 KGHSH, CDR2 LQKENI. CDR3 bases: TGTGCCAGCTCCGACAGTAGAGGCACTGAAGCTTTCTTT. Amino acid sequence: CASSDSRGTEAFF.

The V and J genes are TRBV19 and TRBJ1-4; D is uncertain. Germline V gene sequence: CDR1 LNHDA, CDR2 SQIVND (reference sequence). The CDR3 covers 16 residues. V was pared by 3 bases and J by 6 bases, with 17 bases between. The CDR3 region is CASSMTSARRHEKLFF. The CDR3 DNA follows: TGTGCCAGTAGTATGACGTCGGCAAGGCGCCATGAAAAACTGTTTTTT.

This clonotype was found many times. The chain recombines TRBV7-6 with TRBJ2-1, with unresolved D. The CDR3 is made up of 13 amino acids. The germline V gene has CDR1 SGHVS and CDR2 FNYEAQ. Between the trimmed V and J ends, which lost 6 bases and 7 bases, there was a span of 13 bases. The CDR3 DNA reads TGTGCCAGCAGGCCTGGGAATCGAAATGAGCAGTTCTTC. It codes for CASRPGNRNEQFF.

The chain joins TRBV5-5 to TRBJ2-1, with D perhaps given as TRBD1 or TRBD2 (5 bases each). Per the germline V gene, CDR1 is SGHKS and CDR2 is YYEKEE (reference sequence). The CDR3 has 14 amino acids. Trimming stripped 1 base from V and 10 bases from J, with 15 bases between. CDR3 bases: TGTGCCAGCAGCTTGTATTACGGGGCCAACGAGCAGTTCTTC. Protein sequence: CASSLYYGANEQFF.

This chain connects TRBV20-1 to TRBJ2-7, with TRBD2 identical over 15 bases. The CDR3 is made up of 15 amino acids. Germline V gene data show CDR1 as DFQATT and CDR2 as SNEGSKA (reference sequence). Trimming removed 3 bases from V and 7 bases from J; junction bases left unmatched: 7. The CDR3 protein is CSASRTSGGAGEQYV. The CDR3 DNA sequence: TGCAGTGCTAGCAGGACTAGCGGGGGGGCCGGAGAGCAGTACGTC.

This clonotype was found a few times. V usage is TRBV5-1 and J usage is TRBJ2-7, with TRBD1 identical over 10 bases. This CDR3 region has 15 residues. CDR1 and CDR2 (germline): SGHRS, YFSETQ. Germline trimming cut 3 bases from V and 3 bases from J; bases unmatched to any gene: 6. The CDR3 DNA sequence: TGCGCCAGCAGCTGGACCGGGACAGGGGTCTACGAGCAGTACTTC. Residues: CASSWTGTGVYEQYF.

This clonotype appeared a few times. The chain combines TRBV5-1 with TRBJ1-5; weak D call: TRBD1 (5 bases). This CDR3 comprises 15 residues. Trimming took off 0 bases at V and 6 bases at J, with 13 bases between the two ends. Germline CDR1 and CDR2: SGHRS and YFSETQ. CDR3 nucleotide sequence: TGCGCCAGCAGCTTGGCGGCGGGGGAGGGTCAGCCCCAGCATTTT. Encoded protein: CASSLAAGEGQPQHF.

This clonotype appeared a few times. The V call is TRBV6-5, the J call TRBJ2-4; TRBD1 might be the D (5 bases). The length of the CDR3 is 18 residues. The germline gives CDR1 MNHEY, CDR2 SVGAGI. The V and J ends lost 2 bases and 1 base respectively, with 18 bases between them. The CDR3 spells CASSYQTPLGLAKNIQYF. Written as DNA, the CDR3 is TGTGCCAGCAGTTACCAAACGCCCCTGGGGCTGGCCAAAAACATTCAGTACTTC.

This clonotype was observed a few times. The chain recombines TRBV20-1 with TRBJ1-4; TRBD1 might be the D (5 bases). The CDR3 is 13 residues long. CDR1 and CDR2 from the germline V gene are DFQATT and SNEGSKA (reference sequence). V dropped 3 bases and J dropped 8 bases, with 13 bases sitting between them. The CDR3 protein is CSASVGGDEKLFF. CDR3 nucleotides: TGCAGTGCTAGTGTTGGGGGGGACGAAAAACTGTTTTTT.

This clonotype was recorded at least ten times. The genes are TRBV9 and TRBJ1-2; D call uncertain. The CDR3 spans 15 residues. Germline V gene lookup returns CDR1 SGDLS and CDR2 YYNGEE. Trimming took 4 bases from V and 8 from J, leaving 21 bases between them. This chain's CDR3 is CASSPGPVGEEGYTF. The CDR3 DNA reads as TGTGCCAGCAGCCCGGGCCCTGTTGGGGAGGAAGGCTACACCTTC.

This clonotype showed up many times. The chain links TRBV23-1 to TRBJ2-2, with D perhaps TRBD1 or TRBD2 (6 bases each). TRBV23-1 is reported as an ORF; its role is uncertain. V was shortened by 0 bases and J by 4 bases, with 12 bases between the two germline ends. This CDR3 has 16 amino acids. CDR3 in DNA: TGCGCCAGCAGTCAATCAGAAGGGGGGTTCACCGGGGAGCTGTTTTTT. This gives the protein CASSQSEGGFTGELFF.

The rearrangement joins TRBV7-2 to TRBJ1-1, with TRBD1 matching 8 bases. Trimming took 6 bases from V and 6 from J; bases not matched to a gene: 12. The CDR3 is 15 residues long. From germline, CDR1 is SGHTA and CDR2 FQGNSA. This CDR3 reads CASSFLPGTGSEAFF. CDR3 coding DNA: TGTGCCAGCAGTTTCCTCCCTGGGACAGGCTCTGAAGCTTTCTTT.

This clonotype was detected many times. The CDR3 region is CSARPPRGGQPQHF. The CDR3 nucleotides are TGCAGTGCTAGACCCCCCAGGGGGGGACAGCCCCAGCATTTT. The rearrangement joins TRBV20-1 to TRBJ1-5, with 7 bases that match TRBD1. Germline V gene data show CDR1 as DFQATT and CDR2 as SNEGSKA (reference sequence). The junction had 8 bases not matched to a gene; V was cut back by 2 bases and J by 7 bases. The CDR3 has 14 amino acids.

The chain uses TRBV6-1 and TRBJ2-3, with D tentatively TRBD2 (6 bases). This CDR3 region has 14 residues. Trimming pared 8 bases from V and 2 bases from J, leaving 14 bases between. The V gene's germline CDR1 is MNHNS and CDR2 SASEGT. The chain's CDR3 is CASGGGEDTDTQYF. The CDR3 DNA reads TGTGCCAGCGGCGGCGGGGAGGACACAGATACGCAGTATTTT.

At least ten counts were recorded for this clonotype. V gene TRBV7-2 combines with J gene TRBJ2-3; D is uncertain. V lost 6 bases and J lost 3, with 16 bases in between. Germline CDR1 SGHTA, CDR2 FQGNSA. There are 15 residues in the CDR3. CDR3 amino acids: CASRLAVGPTDTQYF. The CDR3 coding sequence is TGTGCCAGCAGGCTGGCGGTTGGGCCGACAGATACGCAGTATTTT. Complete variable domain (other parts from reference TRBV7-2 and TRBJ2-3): GAGVSQSPSNKVTEKGKDVELRCDPISGHTALYWYRQSLGQGLEFLIYFQGNSAPDKSGLPSDRFSAERTGGSVSTLTIQRTQQEDSAVYLCASRLAVGPTDTQYFGPGTRLTVL.

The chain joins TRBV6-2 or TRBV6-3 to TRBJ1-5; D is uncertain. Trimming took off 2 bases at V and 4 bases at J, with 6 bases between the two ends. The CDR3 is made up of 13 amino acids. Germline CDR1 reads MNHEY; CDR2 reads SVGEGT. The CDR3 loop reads CASSYRLNQPQHF. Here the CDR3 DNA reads TGTGCCAGCAGTTACCGCTTGAATCAGCCCCAGCATTTT.

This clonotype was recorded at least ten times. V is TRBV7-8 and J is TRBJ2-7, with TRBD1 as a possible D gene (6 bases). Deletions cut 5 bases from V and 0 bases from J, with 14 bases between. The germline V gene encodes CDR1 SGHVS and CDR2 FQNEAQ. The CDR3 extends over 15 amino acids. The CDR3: CASSQHQGPSYEQYF. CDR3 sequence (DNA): TGTGCCAGCAGCCAGCACCAGGGGCCCTCCTACGAGCAGTACTTC.